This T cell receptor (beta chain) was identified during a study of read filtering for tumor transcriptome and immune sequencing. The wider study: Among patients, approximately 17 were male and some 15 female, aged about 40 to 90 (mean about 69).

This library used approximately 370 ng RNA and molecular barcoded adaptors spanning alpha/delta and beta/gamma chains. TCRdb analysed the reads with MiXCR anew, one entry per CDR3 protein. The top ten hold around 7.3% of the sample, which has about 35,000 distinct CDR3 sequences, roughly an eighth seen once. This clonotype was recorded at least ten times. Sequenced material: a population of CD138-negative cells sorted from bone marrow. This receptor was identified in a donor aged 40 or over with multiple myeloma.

The CDR3 region is CASSGERGYQPQHF. CDR3 nucleotide sequence: TGTGCCAGCAGTGGAGAGAGGGGTTATCAGCCCCAGCATTTT. The chain has TRBV2 and TRBJ1-5; the D gene is possibly TRBD1 (5 bases). Between the trimmed V and J ends, which lost 4 bases and 5 bases, there was a span of 12 bases. The CDR3 is made up of 14 amino acids. Germline CDR1 and CDR2: SNHLY and FYNNEI.